These 14 T cell receptor beta chains originate from one sample sequenced in a study of control samples from healthy donors and cancer patients. Assay: immunoSEQ multiplex PCR; the TCRdb copy retains only in-frame clones and omits some. The sample carries approximately 90,000 clones, approximately 86% recorded once. Sample: blood. These receptors were collected from a man aged 30 to 39 in good health.

CDR3: CASSPAGSGEQYV. CDR3 in DNA: TGTGCCAGCAGCCCTGCAGGGTCGGGCGAGCAGTACGTC. V gene TRBV7-8 combines with J gene TRBJ2-7; D is perhaps TRBD1 (5 bases). The V gene's germline CDR1 is SGHVS and CDR2 FQNEAQ. Trimming removed 5 bases from V and 6 bases from J, with 14 bases in between. The CDR3 has 13 residues.

This chain joins TRBV6-1 and TRBJ2-7, with D possibly matching TRBD1 (6 bases). V lost 3 bases and J 3 bases, leaving 12 bases between the germline ends. CDR3 length: 14 amino acids. Germline V gives CDR1 MNHNS, CDR2 SASEGT. The CDR3 spells CASSERTEVYEQYV. CDR3 DNA sequence: TGTGCCAGCAGTGAGCGGACAGAAGTCTACGAGCAGTACGTC.

The chain joins TRBV7-2 to TRBJ2-3; 10 nucleotides match TRBD2. The CDR3 covers 15 residues. Germline loops: CDR1 SGHTA, CDR2 FQGNSA. V gave up 5 bases and J gave up 4 bases; unmatched junction bases: 6. The CDR3 region is CASSPQAGGADTQYF. The CDR3 DNA is TGTGCCAGCAGCCCCCAAGCGGGGGGGGCAGATACGCAGTATTTT.

Written as DNA, the CDR3 is TGTGCCAGCAGTTCCTACGAGCAGTACGTC. It specifies CASSSYEQYV. The V gene is TRBV27, the J gene TRBJ2-7; D uncertain. This CDR3 comprises 10 residues. V lost 4 bases, J lost 2 bases, and 0 bases lay in between. Germline CDR1 MNHEY, CDR2 SMNVEV (reference sequence).

This clone was recorded only once. The chain couples TRBV9 to TRBJ1-1; perhaps TRBD1 as D (5 bases). The CDR3 runs to 13 residues. Germline V lookup: CDR1 SGDLS, CDR2 YYNGEE. V was shortened by 3 bases and J by 1 base, with 7 bases between the two germline ends. In DNA form, the CDR3 reads TGTGCCAGCAGCGCCGGGACGAACACTGAAGCTTTCTTT. Its translation is CASSAGTNTEAFF.

The chain carries TRBV9 and TRBJ1-6; no clear D gene. V lost 3 bases to trimming and J lost 0 bases, with 10 bases between them. This CDR3 is built from 16 residues. Germline V lookup: CDR1 SGDLS, CDR2 YYNGEE. CDR3 in amino acids: CASSDKSSSYNSPLHF. CDR3 nucleotides: TGTGCCAGCAGCGACAAAAGTAGCTCCTATAATTCACCCCTCCACTTT. Full variable domain (missing parts from reference TRBV9 and TRBJ1-6): DSGVTQTPKHLITATGQRVTLRCSPRSGDLSVYWYQQSLDQGLQFLIQYYNGEERAKGNILERFSAQQFPDLHSELNLSSLELGDSALYFCASSDKSSSYNSPLHFGNGTRLTVT.

This clone has only one observation. The CDR3 DNA sequence: TGTGCCAGCAGCCTGGGACTACCCCTGGGTAACAATGAGCAGTTCTTC. Translating gives CASSLGLPLGNNEQFF. The chain carries TRBV7-9 and TRBJ2-1; 7 nucleotides align to TRBD2. The CDR3 consists of 16 residues. Germline values: CDR1 SEHNR, CDR2 FQNEAQ (reference sequence). The trim removed 5 bases at V and 5 bases at J, leaving 12 bases unmatched.

The V and J genes are TRBV19 and TRBJ1-5; 8 bases fit TRBD1. This CDR3 region has 14 residues. V dropped 3 bases and J dropped 6; count of bases not matched to a gene: 4. Germline V gene sequence: CDR1 LNHDA, CDR2 SQIVND (reference sequence). Written as DNA, the CDR3 is TGTGCCAGTAGTATCTGGACAGGGAGTCAGCCCCAGCATTTT. It encodes CASSIWTGSQPQHF.

This chain links TRBV5-1 with TRBJ2-3, with TRBD2 identical over 9 bases. Germline lookup yields CDR1 SGHRS and CDR2 YFSETQ. The CDR3 is 17 residues long. After removal of 0 bases from V and 0 bases from J, the junction contained 5 bases not matched to a gene. CDR3 nucleotides: TGCGCCAGCAGCTTGGGTGTAGCGGGGGCAAGCACAGATACGCAGTATTTT. This encodes CASSLGVAGASTDTQYF.

This chain connects TRBV5-4 to TRBJ2-3; 8 bases fit TRBD2. Germline CDR1 and CDR2: SGHNT and YYREEE (reference sequence). The CDR3 is 15 residues long. V trimming: 3 bases; J trimming: 2 bases; junction bases outside the gene matches: 5. The CDR3 nucleotides read TGTGCCAGCAGCTGGGGACTAGGGTACACAGATACGCAGTATTTT. It translates to CASSWGLGYTDTQYF.

The rearrangement links TRBV5-6 to TRBJ2-5; D might be TRBD1 (6 bases). Trimming stripped 1 base from V and 3 bases from J, with 13 bases between. The CDR3 consists of 15 residues. CDR1 is SGHDT, CDR2 YYEEEE, per germline. This CDR3 reads CASSLLTDREETQYF. The DNA of the CDR3 is TGTGCCAGCAGCTTGCTAACGGACAGAGAAGAGACCCAGTACTTC.

The table lists this clone with a count of one. The V and J genes are TRBV30 and TRBJ1-1; the D is unclear. V was cut by 1 base and J by 5 bases, with 14 bases left in between. The CDR3 length is 14 residues. The germline gives CDR1 GTSNPN, CDR2 SVGIG (reference sequence). The CDR3 nucleotides read TGTGCCTGGAGTGGGTACGGGAGGGTTACTGAAGCTTTCTTT. Translated, it gives CAWSGYGRVTEAFF. Looking up the rest from reference TRBV30 and TRBJ1-1 gives the full variable domain: SQTIHQWPATLVQPVGSPLSLECTVEGTSNPNLYWYRQAAGRGLQLLFYSVGIGQISSEVPQNLSASRPQDRQFILSSKKLLLSDSGFYLCAWSGYGRVTEAFFGQGTRLTVV.

V is TRBV9 and J is TRBJ1-6; 9 bases are a match to TRBD1. This CDR3 contains 14 residues. Trimming removed 4 bases from V and 9 bases from J; junction bases left unmatched: 5. The germline V gene has CDR1 SGDLS and CDR2 YYNGEE. CDR3 loop: CASSSRDRASPLHF. In DNA form, the CDR3 reads TGTGCCAGCAGCTCCCGGGACAGGGCTTCACCCCTCCACTTT. The full variable domain, with the rest looked up from reference TRBV9 and TRBJ1-6, is DSGVTQTPKHLITATGQRVTLRCSPRSGDLSVYWYQQSLDQGLQFLIQYYNGEERAKGNILERFSAQQFPDLHSELNLSSLELGDSALYFCASSSRDRASPLHFGNGTRLTVT.

The chain links TRBV5-1 to TRBJ1-1; a possible D gene is TRBD1 (5 bases). The germline V gene has CDR1 SGHRS and CDR2 YFSETQ. Trimming took off 6 bases at V and 2 bases at J, with 11 bases between the two ends. The CDR3 is 13 residues long. The CDR3 bases are TGCGCCAGCACCTCGGGGGTCAACACTGAAGCTTTCTTT. Translating it yields CASTSGVNTEAFF.